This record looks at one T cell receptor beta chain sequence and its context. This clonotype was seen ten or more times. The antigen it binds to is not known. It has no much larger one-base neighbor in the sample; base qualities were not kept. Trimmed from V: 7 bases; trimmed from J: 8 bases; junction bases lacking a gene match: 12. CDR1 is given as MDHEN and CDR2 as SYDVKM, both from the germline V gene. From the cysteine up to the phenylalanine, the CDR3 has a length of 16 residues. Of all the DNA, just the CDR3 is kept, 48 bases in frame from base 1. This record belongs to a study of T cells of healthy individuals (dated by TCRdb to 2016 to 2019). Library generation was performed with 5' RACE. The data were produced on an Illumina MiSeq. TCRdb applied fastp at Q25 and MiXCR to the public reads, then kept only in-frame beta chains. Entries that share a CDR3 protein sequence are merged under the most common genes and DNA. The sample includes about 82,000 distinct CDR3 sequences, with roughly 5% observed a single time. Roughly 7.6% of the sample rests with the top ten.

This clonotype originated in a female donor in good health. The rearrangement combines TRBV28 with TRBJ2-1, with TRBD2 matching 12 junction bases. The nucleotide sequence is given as TGTGCCAGCACCCCTTTGAGACTAGCGGGAGTTGATGAGCAGTTCTTC. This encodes CASTPLRLAGVDEQFF.